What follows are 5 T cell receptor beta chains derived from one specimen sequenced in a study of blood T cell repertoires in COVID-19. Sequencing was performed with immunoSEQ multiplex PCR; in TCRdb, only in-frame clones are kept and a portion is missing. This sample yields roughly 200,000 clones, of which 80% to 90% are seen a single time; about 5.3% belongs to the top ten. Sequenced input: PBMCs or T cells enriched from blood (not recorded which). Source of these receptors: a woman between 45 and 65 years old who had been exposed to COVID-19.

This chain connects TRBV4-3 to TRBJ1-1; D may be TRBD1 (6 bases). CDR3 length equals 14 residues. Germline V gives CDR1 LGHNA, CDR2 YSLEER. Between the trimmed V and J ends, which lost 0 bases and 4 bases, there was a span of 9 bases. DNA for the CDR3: TGCGCCAGCAGCCAAGAACCAGGGGCCACTGAAGCTTTCTTT. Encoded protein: CASSQEPGATEAFF.

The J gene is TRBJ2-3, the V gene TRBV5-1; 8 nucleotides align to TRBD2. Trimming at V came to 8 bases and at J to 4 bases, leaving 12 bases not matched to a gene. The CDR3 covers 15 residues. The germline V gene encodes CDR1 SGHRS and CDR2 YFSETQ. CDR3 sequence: CASRVSGGPPDTQYF. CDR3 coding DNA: TGCGCCAGTAGGGTTTCGGGGGGGCCCCCAGATACGCAGTATTTT.

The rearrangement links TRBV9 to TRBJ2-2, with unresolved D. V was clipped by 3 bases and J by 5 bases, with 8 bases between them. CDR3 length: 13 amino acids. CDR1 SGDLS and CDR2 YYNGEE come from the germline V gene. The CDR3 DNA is TGTGCCAGCAGCGAGAGTTCGACCGGGGAGCTGTTTTTT. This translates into CASSESSTGELFF.

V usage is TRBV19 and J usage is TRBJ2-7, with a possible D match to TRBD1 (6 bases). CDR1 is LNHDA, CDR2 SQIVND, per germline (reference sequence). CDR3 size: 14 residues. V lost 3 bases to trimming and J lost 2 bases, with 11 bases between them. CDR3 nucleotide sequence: TGTGCCAGTAGTATCAGCGGACAGCCCTACGAGCAGTACTTC. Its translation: CASSISGQPYEQYF.

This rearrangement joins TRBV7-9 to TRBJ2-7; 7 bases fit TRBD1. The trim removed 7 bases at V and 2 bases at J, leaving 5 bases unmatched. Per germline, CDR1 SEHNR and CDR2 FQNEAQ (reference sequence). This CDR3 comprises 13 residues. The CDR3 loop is CASTTGRTYEQYF. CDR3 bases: TGTGCCAGCACGACAGGGCGTACCTACGAGCAGTACTTC.